This TCR beta chain was captured by sequencing in a study of control samples from healthy donors and cancer patients. Germline V gives CDR1 GTSNPN, CDR2 SVGIG (reference sequence). V gave up 4 bases and J gave up 5 bases; unmatched junction bases: 6. The CDR3 sequence is 13 residues long. Profiled with immunoSEQ multiplex PCR; TCRdb holds only in-frame clones, not every one. The sample yields 150,000 or so clones, roughly 93% seen once. The sequence was collected from a man between 18 and 29 years old in good health. Sequenced sample: blood. This rearrangement joins TRBV30 to TRBJ2-5; 8 positions match TRBD1. This chain's CDR3 is CAWTQGAGETQYF. CDR3 sequence (DNA): TGTGCCTGGACCCAGGGGGCTGGTGAGACCCAGTACTTC.